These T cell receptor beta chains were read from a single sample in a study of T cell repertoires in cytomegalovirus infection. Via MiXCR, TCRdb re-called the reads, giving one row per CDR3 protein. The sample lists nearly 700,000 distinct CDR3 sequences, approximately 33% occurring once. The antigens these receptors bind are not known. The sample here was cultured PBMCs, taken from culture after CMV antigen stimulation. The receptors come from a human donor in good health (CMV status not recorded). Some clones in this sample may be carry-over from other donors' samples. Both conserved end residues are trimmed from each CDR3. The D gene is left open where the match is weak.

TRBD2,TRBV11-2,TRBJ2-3,ASSGWGGQY
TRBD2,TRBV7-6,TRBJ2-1,ASSLSGSAYNEQF
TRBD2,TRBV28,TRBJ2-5,ASREAGPETQY
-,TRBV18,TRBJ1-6,ASSPTGRGSPLH
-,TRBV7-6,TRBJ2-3,ASSLRRGTDTQY
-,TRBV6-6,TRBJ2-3,ASGAAYLDTQY
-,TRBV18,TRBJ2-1,ASSPPTRAPF
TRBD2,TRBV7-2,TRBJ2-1,ASSFQGGDEQF
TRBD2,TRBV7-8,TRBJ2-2,ASSPYSGSGTGELF
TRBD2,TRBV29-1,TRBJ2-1,SAQGLAGVGANEQF
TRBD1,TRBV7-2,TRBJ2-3,ASLRRDRVADTQY
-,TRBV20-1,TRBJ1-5,SARGVVGNQPQH
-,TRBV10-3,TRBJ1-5,AISGGEGGQPQH
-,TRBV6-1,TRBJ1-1,ASSRTPFGAEAF
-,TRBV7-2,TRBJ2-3,ASTPDIGDTQY
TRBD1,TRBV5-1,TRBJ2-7,ASSQGQGRTYEQY
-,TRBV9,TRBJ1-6,ASNGGSHYSPLH
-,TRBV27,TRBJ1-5,ASSLSAQGFDQPQH
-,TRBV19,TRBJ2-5,ASSLPASAETQY
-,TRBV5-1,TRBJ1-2,ASSLVDRANYGYT
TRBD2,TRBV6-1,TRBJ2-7,ASSPPGRGKYEQY
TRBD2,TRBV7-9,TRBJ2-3,ASSDGTSGITDTQY